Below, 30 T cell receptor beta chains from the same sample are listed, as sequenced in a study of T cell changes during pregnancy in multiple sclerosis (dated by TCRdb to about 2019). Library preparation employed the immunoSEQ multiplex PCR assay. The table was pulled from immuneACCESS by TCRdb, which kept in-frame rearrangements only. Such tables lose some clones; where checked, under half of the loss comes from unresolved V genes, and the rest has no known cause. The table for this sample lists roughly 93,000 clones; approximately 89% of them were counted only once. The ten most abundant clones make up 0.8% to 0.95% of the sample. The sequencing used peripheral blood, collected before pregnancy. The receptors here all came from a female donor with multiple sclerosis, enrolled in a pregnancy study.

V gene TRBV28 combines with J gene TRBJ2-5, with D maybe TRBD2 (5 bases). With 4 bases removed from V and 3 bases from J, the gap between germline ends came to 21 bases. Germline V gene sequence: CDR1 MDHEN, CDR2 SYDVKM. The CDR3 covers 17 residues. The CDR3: CASSSSADSGPEETQYF. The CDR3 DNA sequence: TGTGCCAGCAGTTCCTCAGCGGACTCCGGACCTGAAGAGACCCAGTACTTC. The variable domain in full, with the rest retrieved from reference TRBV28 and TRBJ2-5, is DVKVTQSSRYLVKRTGEKVFLECVQDMDHENMFWYRQDPGLGLRLIYFSYDVKMKEKGDIPEGYSVSREKKERFSLILESASTNQTSMYLCASSSSADSGPEETQYFGPGTRLLVL.

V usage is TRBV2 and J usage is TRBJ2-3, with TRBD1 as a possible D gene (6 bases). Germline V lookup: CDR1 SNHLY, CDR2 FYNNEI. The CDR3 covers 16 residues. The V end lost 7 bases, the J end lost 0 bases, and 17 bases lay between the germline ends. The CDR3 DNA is TGTGCCAGCACCCCACAACAGGGATTAAGCACAGATACGCAGTATTTT. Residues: CASTPQQGLSTDTQYF.

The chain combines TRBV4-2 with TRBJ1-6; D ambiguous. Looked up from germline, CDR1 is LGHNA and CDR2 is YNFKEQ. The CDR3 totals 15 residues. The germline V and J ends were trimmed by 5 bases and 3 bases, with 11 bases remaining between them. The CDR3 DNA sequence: TGTGCCAGCAGCGCCGACGGGGTCTATAATTCACCCCTCCACTTT. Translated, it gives CASSADGVYNSPLHF.

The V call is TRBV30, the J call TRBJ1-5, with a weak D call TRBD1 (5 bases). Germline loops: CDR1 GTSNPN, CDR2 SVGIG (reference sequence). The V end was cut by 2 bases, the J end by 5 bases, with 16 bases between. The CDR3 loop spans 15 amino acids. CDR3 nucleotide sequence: TGTGCCTGGAGTCGGACCGCCTGGGGGGATCAGCCCCAGCATTTT. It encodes CAWSRTAWGDQPQHF.

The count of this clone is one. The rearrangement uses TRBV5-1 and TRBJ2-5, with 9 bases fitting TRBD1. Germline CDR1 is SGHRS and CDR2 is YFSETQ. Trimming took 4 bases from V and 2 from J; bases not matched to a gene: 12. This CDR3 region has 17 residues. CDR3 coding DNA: TGCGCCAGCAGCAGAACCGGGGACAGGGTACGGCAAGAGACCCAGTACTTC. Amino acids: CASSRTGDRVRQETQYF.

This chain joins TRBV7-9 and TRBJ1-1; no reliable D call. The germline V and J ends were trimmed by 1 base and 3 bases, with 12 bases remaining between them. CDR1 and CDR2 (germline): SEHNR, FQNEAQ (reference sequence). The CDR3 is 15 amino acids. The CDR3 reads CASSLGTYLYTEAFF. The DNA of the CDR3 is TGTGCCAGCAGCTTAGGCACCTACCTTTACACTGAAGCTTTCTTT.

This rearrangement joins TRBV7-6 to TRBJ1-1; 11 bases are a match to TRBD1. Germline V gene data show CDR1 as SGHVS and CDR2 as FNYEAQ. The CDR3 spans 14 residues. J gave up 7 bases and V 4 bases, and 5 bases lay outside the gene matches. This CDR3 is CASSYGQGAGEAFF. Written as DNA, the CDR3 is TGTGCCAGCAGCTACGGACAGGGGGCGGGTGAAGCTTTCTTT.

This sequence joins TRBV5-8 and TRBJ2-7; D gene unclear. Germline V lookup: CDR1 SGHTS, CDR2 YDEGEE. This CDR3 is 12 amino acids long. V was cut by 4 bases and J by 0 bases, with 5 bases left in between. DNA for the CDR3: TGTGCCAGCAGCCAAAACTCCTACGAGCAGTACTTC. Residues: CASSQNSYEQYF.

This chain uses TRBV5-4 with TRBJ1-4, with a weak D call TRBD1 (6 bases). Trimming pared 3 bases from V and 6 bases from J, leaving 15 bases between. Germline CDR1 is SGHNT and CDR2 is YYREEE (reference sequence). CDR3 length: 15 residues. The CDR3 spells CASSYYRVGDEKLFF. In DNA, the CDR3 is TGTGCCAGCAGCTACTACAGGGTTGGAGATGAAAAACTGTTTTTT.

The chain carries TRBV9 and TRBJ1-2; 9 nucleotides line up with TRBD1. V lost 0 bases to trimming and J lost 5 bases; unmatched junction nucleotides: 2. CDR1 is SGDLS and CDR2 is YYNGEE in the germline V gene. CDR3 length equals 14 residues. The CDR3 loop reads CASSVGDRGYGYTF. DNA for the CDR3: TGTGCCAGCAGCGTAGGTGACAGGGGGTATGGCTACACCTTC.

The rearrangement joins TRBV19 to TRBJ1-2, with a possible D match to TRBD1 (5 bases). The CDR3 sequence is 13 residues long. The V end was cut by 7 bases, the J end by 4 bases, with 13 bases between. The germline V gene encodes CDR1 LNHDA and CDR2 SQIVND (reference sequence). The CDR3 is CASTGESFYGYTF. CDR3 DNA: TGTGCCAGTACGGGGGAAAGCTTCTATGGCTACACCTTC.

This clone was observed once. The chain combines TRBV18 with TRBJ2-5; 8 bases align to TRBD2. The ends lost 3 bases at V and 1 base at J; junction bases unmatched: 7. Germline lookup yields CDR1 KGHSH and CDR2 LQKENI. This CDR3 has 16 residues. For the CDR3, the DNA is TGTGCCAGCTCACCGTCCGGGCGGGGGGTCCAAGAGACCCAGTACTTC. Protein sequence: CASSPSGRGVQETQYF.

This chain's CDR3 is CASSLSGLHSYEQYF. DNA of the CDR3: TGTGCCAGCAGCCTTAGCGGGCTTCACTCCTACGAGCAGTACTTC. V usage is TRBV7-9 and J usage is TRBJ2-7, with 7 bases identical to TRBD2. Germline CDR1 SEHNR, CDR2 FQNEAQ (reference sequence). The trim removed 5 bases at V and 0 bases at J, leaving 7 bases unmatched. This CDR3 is built from 15 residues.

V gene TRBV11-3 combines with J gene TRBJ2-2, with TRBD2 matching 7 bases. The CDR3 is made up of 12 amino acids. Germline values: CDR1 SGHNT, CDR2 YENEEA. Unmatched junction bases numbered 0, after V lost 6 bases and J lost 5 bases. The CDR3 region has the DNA TGTGCCAGCAGGGGGGGGACCGGGGAGCTGTTTTTT. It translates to CASRGGTGELFF.

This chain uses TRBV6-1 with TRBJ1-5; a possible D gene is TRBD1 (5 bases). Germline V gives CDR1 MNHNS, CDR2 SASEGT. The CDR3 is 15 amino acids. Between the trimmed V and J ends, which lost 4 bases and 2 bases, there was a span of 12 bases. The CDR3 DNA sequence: TGTGCCAGCAGTGTGGGGGGGGTTGGCAATCAGCCCCAGCATTTT. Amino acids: CASSVGGVGNQPQHF.

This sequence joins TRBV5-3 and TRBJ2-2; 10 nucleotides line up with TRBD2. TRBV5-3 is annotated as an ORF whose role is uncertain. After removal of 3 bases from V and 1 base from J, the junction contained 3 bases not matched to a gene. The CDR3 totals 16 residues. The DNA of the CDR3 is TGTGCCAGAAGCTGCCGACTAGCGGGGAACACCGGGGAGCTGTTTTTT. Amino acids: CARSCRLAGNTGELFF.

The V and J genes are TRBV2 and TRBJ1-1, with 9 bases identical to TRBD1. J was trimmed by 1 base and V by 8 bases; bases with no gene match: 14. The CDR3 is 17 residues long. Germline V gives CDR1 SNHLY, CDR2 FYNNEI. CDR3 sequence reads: CASLLPRDRAANTEAFF. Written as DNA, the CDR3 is TGTGCCAGCCTACTACCTCGGGACAGGGCGGCGAACACTGAAGCTTTCTTT.

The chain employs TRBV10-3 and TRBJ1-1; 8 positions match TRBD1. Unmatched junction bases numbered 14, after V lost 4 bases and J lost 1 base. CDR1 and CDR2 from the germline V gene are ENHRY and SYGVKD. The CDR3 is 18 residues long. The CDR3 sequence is CAISARPGTGSRNTEAFF. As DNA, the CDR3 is TGTGCCATCAGTGCCAGACCCGGGACAGGTTCGAGGAACACTGAAGCTTTCTTT.

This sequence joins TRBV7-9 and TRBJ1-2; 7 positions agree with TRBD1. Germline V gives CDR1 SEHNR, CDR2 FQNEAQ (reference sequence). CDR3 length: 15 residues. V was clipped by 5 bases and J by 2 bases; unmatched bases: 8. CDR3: CASSPMSTGNYGYTF. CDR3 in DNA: TGTGCCAGCAGCCCAATGTCGACAGGGAACTATGGCTACACCTTC.

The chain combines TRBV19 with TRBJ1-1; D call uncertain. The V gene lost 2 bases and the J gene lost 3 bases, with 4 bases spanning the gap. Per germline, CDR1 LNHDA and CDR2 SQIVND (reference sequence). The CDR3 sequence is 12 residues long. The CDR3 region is CASSIRDTEAFF. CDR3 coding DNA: TGTGCCAGTAGTATAAGAGACACTGAAGCTTTCTTT.

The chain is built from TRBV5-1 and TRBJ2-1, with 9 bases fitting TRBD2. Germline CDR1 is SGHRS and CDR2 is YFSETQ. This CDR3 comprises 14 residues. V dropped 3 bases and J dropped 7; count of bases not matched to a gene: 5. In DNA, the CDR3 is TGCGCCAGCAGCTCGGGACTAGCCGGGAATGAGCAGTTCTTC. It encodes CASSSGLAGNEQFF.

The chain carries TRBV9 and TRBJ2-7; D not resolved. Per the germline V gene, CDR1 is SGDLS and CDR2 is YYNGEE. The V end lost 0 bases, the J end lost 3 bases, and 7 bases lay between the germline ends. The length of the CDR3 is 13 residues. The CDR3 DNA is TGTGCCAGCAGCGTAGAACCCGGCTACGAGCAGTACTTC. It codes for CASSVEPGYEQYF.

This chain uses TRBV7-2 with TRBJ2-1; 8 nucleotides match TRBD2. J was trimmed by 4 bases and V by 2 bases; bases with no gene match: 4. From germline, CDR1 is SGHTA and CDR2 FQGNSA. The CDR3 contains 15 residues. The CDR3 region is CASSLPGGAYNEQFF. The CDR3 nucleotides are TGTGCCAGCAGCTTACCGGGGGGGGCGTACAATGAGCAGTTCTTC.

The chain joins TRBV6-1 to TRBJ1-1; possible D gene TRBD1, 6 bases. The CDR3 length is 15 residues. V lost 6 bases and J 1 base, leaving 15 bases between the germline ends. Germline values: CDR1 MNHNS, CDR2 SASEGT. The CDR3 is CASRKRTDSNTEAFF. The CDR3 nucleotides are TGTGCCAGCAGAAAGAGGACAGACTCGAACACTGAAGCTTTCTTT.

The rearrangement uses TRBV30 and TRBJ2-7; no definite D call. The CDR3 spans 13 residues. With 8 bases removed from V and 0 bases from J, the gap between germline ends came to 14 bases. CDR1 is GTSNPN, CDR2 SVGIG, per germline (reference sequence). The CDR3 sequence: CAAKVLSSYEQYF. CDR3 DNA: TGTGCCGCTAAAGTTCTTAGCTCCTACGAGCAGTACTTC.

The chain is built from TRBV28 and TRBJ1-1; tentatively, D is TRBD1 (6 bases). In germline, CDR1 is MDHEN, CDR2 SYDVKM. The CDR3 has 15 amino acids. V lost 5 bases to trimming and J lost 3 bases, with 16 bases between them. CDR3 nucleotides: TGTGCCAGCAGTAGCTACCCTACAGGGTACACTGAAGCTTTCTTT. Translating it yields CASSSYPTGYTEAFF.

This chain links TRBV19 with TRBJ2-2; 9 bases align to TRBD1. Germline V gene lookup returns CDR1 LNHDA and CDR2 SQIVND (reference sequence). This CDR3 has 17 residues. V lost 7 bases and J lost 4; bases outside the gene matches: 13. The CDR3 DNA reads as TGTGCCAGTACACACATGGGGACAGGGAGGAGCACCGGGGAGCTGTTTTTT. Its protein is CASTHMGTGRSTGELFF.

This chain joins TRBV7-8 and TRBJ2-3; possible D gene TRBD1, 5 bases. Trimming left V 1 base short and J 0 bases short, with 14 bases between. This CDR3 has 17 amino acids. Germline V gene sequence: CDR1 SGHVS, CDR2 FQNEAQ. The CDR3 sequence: CASSLDNRRSSTDTQYF. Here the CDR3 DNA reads TGTGCCAGCAGCTTAGATAACAGGAGATCTAGCACAGATACGCAGTATTTT. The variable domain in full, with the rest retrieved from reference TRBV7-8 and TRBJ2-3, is GAGVSQSPRYKVAKRGQDVALRCDPISGHVSLFWYQQALGQGPEFLTYFQNEAQLDKSGLPSDRFFAERPEGSVSTLKIQRTQQEDSAVYLCASSLDNRRSSTDTQYFGPGTRLTVL.

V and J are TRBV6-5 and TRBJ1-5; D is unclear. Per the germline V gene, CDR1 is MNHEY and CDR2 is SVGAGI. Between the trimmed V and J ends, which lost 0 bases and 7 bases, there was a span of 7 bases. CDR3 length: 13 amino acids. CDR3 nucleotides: TGTGCCAGCAGTTACTCAGTTCAGCAGCCCCAGCATTTT. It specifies CASSYSVQQPQHF.

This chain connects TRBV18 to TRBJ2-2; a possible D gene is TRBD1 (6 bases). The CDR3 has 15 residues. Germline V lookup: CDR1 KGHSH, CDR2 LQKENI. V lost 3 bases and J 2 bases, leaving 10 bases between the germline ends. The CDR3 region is CASSPGHLNTGELFF. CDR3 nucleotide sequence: TGTGCCAGCTCACCGGGACACCTCAACACCGGGGAGCTGTTTTTT. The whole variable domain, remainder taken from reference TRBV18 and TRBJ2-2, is NAGVMQNPRHLVRRRGQEARLRCSPMKGHSHVYWYRQLPEEGLKFMVYLQKENIIDESGMPKERFSAEFPKEGPSILRIQQVVRGDSAAYFCASSPGHLNTGELFFGEGSRLTVL.